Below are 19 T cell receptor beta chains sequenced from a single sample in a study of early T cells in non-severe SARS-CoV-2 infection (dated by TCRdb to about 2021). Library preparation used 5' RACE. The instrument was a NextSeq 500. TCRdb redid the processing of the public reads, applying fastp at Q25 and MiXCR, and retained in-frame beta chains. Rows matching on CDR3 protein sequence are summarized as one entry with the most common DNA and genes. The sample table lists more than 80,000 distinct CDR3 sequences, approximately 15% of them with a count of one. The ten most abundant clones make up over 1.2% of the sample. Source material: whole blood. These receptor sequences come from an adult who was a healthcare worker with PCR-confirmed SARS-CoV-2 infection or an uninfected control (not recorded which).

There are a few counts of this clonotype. CDR3 nucleotides: TGTGCCAGCAGCCAGGAAGGGACGAACACCGGGGAGCTGTTTTTT. Encoded protein: CASSQEGTNTGELFF. The chain carries TRBV7-8 and TRBJ2-2; D call uncertain. The CDR3 is 15 amino acids. Trimming pared 5 bases from V and 0 bases from J, leaving 10 bases between. The germline V gene has CDR1 SGHVS and CDR2 FQNEAQ.

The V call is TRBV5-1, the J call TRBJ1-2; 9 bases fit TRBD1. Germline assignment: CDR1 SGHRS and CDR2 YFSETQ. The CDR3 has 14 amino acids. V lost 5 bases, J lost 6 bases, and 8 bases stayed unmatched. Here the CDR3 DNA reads TGCGCCAGCAGTCCGGGACAGGGTTACGATGGCTACACCTTC. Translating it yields CASSPGQGYDGYTF.

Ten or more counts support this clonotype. DNA of the CDR3: TGTGCCAGCAGGCGGACTAGCGGGGGGGTCAAGTCCACCTACAATGAGCAGTTCTTC. It yields the protein CASRRTSGGVKSTYNEQFF. The chain links TRBV12-3 or TRBV12-4 to TRBJ2-1; TRBD2 matches at 15 bases. CDR3 size: 19 residues. The V gene end was trimmed by 6 bases and the J gene end by 2 bases; junction bases not matched to a gene: 11.

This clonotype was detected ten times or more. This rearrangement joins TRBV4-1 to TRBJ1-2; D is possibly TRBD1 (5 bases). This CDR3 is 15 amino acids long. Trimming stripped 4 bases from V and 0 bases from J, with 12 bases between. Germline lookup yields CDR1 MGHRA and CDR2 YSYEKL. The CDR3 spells CASSPRDRPNYGYTF. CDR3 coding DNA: TGCGCCAGCAGCCCCCGGGACCGACCTAACTATGGCTACACCTTC.

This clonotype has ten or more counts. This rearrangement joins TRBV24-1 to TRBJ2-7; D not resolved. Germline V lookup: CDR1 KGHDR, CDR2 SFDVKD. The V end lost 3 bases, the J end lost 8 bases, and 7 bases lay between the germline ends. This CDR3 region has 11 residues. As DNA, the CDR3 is TGTGCCACCAGTGATGAGACCCAGCAGTACTTC. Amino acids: CATSDETQQYF.

The CDR3: CASGTGANVLTF. The CDR3 nucleotides read TGTGCGTCGGGGACAGGGGCCAACGTCCTGACTTTC. V and J are TRBV5-3 and TRBJ2-6; a possible D gene is TRBD1 (6 bases). TRBV5-3 qualifies as an ORF whose function is uncertain. The CDR3 runs to 12 residues.

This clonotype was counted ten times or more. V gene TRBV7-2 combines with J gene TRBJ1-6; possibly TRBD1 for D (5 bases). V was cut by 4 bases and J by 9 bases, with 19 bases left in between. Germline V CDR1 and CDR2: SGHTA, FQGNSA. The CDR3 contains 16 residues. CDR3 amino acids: CASSSMGDALSSPLHF. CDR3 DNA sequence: TGTGCCAGCAGCTCCATGGGGGATGCCCTTAGTTCACCCCTCCACTTT.

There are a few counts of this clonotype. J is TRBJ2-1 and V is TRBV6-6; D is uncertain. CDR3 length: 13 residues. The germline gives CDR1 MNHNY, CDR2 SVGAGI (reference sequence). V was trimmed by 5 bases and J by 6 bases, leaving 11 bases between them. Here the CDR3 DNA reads TGTGCCAGCAGTCCCCACCTGGGCAATGAGCAGTTCTTC. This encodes CASSPHLGNEQFF.

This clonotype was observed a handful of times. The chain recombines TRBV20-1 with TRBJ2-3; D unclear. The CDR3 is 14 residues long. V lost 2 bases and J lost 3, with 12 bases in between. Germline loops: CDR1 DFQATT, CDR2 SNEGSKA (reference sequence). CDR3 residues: CSARPSVGTDTQYF. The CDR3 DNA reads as TGCAGTGCTAGACCGTCGGTAGGGACAGATACGCAGTATTTT.

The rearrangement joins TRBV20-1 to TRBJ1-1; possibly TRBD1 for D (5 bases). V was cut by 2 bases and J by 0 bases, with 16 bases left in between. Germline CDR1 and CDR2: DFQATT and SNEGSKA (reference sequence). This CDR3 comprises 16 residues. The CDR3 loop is CSARPFRGSVNTEAFF. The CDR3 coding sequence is TGCAGTGCTAGACCGTTTAGGGGTTCTGTGAACACTGAAGCTTTCTTT.

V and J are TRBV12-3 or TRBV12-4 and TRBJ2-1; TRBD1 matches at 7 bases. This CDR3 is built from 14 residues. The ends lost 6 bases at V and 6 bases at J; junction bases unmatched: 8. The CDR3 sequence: CASSLDRAPNEQFF. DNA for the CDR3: TGTGCCAGCAGCCTCGACAGGGCTCCCAATGAGCAGTTCTTC.

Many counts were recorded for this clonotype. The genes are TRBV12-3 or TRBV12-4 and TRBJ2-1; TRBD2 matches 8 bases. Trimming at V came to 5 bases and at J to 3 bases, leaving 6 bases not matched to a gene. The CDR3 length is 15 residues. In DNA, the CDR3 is TGTGCCAGCAGTACGCGGGGGGATCTCTACAATGAGCAGTTCTTC. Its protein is CASSTRGDLYNEQFF.

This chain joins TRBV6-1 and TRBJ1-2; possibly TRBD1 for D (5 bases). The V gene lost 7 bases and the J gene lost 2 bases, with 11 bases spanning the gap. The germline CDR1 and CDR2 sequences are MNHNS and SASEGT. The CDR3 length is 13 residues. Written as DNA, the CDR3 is TGTGCCAGCACCCGGGACCGAAACTATGGCTACACCTTC. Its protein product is CASTRDRNYGYTF.

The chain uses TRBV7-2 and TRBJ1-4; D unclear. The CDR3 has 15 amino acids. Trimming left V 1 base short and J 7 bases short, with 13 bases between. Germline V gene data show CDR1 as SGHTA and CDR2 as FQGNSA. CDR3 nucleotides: TGTGCCAGCAGCTTAGTTCCGGTGGTCGGTGAAAAACTGTTTTTT. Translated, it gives CASSLVPVVGEKLFF.

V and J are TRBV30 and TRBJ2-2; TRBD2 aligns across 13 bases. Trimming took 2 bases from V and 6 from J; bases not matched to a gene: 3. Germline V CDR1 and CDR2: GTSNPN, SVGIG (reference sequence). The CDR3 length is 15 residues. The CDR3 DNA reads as TGTGCCTGGAGTACTAGCGGGGGGGCCGCCGGGGAGCTGTTTTTT. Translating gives CAWSTSGGAAGELFF.

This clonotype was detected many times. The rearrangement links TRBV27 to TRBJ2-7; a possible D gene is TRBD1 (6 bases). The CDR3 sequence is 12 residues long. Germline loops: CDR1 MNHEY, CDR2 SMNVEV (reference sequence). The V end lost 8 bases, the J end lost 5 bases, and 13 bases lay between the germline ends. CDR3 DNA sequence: TGTGCCAGCGGTTACAGGGTAAACGAGCAGTACTTC. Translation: CASGYRVNEQYF.

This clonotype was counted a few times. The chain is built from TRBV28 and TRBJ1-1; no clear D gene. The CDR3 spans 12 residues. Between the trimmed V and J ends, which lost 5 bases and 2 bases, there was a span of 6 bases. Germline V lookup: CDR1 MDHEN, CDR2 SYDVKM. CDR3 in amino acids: CASSLFNTEAFF. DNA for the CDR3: TGTGCCAGCAGTCTATTTAACACTGAAGCTTTCTTT.

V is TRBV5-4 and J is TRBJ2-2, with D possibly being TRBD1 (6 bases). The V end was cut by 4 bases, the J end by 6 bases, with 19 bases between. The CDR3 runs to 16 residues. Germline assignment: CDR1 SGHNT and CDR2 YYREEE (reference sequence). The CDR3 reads CASSTIGNRAAGELFF. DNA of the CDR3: TGTGCCAGCAGCACAATTGGAAACAGGGCGGCCGGGGAGCTGTTTTTT.

The CDR3 sequence is CASRKGTSEETQYF. CDR3 nucleotides: TGTGCCAGCAGGAAGGGGACATCGGAAGAGACCCAGTACTTC. J is TRBJ2-5 and V is TRBV7-9; TRBD1 is a possible D gene (6 bases). The CDR3 extends over 14 amino acids. The germline V gene encodes CDR1 SEHNR and CDR2 FQNEAQ (reference sequence). The V end lost 6 bases, the J end lost 3 bases, and 14 bases lay between the germline ends.